This passage covers 21 T cell receptor beta chains from one sample sequenced in a study of cytomegalovirus exposure and HLA in healthy donors. PCR primers comprised 60 Vbeta and 13 Jbeta primers. TCRdb's table, derived via immunoSEQ multiplex PCR, lists solely in-frame clones and lacks some. The sample contains around 130,000 clones, less than 10% of which appear only once. Sequenced material: PBMCs. The receptor set was obtained from a middle-aged woman in good health and CMV-seropositive.

The chain uses TRBV11-1 and TRBJ2-1; 7 bases match TRBD2. Trimming removed 3 bases from V and 9 bases from J; junction bases left unmatched: 5. This CDR3 has 13 residues. Looked up from germline, CDR1 is SGHAT and CDR2 is FQDESV (reference sequence). The CDR3 DNA follows: TGTGCCAGCAGCTTCTTCGGGGGGAGTGAGCAGTTCTTC. This gives the protein CASSFFGGSEQFF. Looking up the rest from reference TRBV11-1 and TRBJ2-1 gives the full variable domain: EAEVAQSPRYKITEKSQAVAFWCDPISGHATLYWYRQILGQGPELLVQFQDESVVDDSQLPKDRFSAERLKGVDSTLKIQPAELGDSAMYLCASSFFGGSEQFFGPGTRLTVL.

This clone was seen a few times. This CDR3 reads CASTGGQGNYGYTF. The CDR3 region has the DNA TGTGCCAGCACAGGGGGACAGGGGAACTATGGCTACACCTTC. The chain carries TRBV2 and TRBJ1-2, with 10 bases aligning to TRBD1. This CDR3 spans 14 amino acids. J was trimmed by 2 bases and V by 7 bases; bases with no gene match: 4. Per the germline V gene, CDR1 is SNHLY and CDR2 is FYNNEI.

The genes are TRBV5-1 and TRBJ2-7, with D tentatively TRBD2 (6 bases). V gave up 3 bases and J gave up 4 bases, with 11 bases separating them. CDR1 is SGHRS, CDR2 YFSETQ, per germline. This CDR3 contains 13 residues. CDR3 loop: CASSSGAGYEQYF. The CDR3 DNA sequence: TGCGCCAGCAGCTCGGGAGCTGGATACGAGCAGTACTTC.

There are a few counts of this clone. This chain links TRBV7-9 with TRBJ2-6; 7 positions agree with TRBD1. Germline-derived CDR1 and CDR2 are SEHNR and FQNEAQ (reference sequence). The CDR3 is 17 residues long. The V gene end was trimmed by 5 bases and the J gene end by 1 base; junction bases not matched to a gene: 8. The CDR3 reads CASSPPGTDSGANVLTF. DNA for the CDR3: TGTGCCAGCAGCCCGCCCGGGACAGATTCTGGGGCCAACGTCCTGACTTTC.

The chain carries TRBV19 and TRBJ2-7, with TRBD1 matching 7 bases. The germline V gene has CDR1 LNHDA and CDR2 SQIVND (reference sequence). J was trimmed by 5 bases and V by 5 bases; bases with no gene match: 12. The CDR3 is 15 amino acids. CDR3 sequence: CASSPPPRGKNEQYF. Written as DNA, the CDR3 is TGTGCCAGTAGTCCTCCTCCCAGGGGGAAGAACGAGCAGTACTTC. The whole variable domain, filled in from reference TRBV19 and TRBJ2-7, reads DGGITQSPKYLFRKEGQNVTLSCEQNLNHDAMYWYRQDPGQGLRLIYYSQIVNDFQKGDIAEGYSVSREKKESFPLTVTSAQKNPTAFYLCASSPPPRGKNEQYFGPGTRLTVT.

V and J are TRBV7-3 and TRBJ2-1, with D possibly TRBD2 on 5 matching bases. V lost 3 bases and J 12 bases, leaving 15 bases between the germline ends. CDR3 length equals 13 residues. The germline V gene has CDR1 SGHTA and CDR2 FQGTGA. The CDR3, as DNA: TGTGCCAGCAGCTTCGTCCCCGAGGGTCGGCAGTTCTTC. Translating it yields CASSFVPEGRQFF.

The rearrangement links TRBV5-1 to TRBJ2-2; D is unclear. The CDR3 contains 15 residues. CDR1 and CDR2 from the germline V gene are SGHRS and YFSETQ. Trimming took 4 bases from V and 0 from J, leaving 10 bases between them. The chain's CDR3 is CASSQSTPNTGELFF. The CDR3 DNA sequence: TGCGCCAGCAGCCAATCGACACCGAACACCGGGGAGCTGTTTTTT. Looking up the rest from reference TRBV5-1 and TRBJ2-2 gives the full variable domain: KAGVTQTPRYLIKTRGQQVTLSCSPISGHRSVSWYQQTPGQGLQFLFEYFSETQRNKGNFPGRFSGRQFSNSRSEMNVSTLELGDSALYLCASSQSTPNTGELFFGEGSRLTVL.

As concerns this clone: This sample includes further DNA sequences coding for the same CDR3. This rearrangement joins TRBV5-6 to TRBJ2-7, with a tentative D call TRBD2 (5 bases). Trimming pared 4 bases from V and 0 bases from J, leaving 8 bases between. CDR3 length: 13 residues. The germline V gene encodes CDR1 SGHDT and CDR2 YYEEEE. CDR3 DNA sequence: TGTGCCAGCAGCACTGGGAGCTCCTACGAGCAGTACTTC. Its translation: CASSTGSSYEQYF.

J is TRBJ1-1 and V is TRBV6-4; D may be TRBD1 (5 bases). The CDR3 is 15 residues long. Trimming removed 5 bases from V and 5 bases from J, with 18 bases in between. Germline CDR1 and CDR2: MRHNA and SNTAGT. CDR3: CASSLSGGRGTEAFF. The CDR3 nucleotides are TGTGCCAGCAGTCTTTCCGGGGGTCGGGGAACTGAAGCTTTCTTT.

This clone has a count of ten or more. V and J are TRBV4-1 and TRBJ2-1; D is unclear. The CDR3 covers 13 residues. Trimming took 0 bases from V and 10 from J, leaving 10 bases between them. The germline V gene has CDR1 MGHRA and CDR2 YSYEKL. This CDR3 is CASSQETPREQFF. Here the CDR3 DNA reads TGCGCCAGCAGCCAAGAAACGCCGCGGGAGCAGTTCTTC.

The chain combines TRBV19 with TRBJ2-3, with TRBD2 as a possible D gene (5 bases). The germline CDR1 and CDR2 sequences are LNHDA and SQIVND (reference sequence). CDR3 size: 16 residues. Trimming stripped 3 bases from V and 3 bases from J, with 16 bases between. The CDR3 DNA is TGTGCCAGTAGTATTACCAGCGGTGAACCGACAGATACGCAGTATTTT. This codes for CASSITSGEPTDTQYF.

The rearrangement uses TRBV9 and TRBJ2-3; 9 bases are shared with TRBD1. With 4 bases clipped from V and 5 bases from J, the junction kept 11 bases outside the gene matches. Germline V gene sequence: CDR1 SGDLS, CDR2 YYNGEE. This CDR3 contains 16 residues. The CDR3 loop is CASSTFTGGAGDTQYF. The CDR3 DNA reads TGTGCCAGCAGCACCTTCACAGGGGGCGCGGGAGATACGCAGTATTTT.

The rearrangement links TRBV15 to TRBJ2-6; unclear D gene. The CDR3 runs 14 residues. Germline V gives CDR1 LNHNV, CDR2 YYDKDF (reference sequence). V was cut by 6 bases and J by 1 base, with 7 bases left in between. The CDR3 reads CATRTPSGANVLTF. CDR3 coding DNA: TGTGCCACCAGAACACCATCTGGGGCCAACGTCCTGACTTTC.

V is TRBV5-5 and J is TRBJ1-2; 12 positions match TRBD1. This CDR3 has 17 amino acids. V shed 3 bases, J shed 5 bases, and the junction held 11 bases outside the gene matches. Germline V lookup: CDR1 SGHKS, CDR2 YYEKEE (reference sequence). The CDR3 region is CASSYRDRGPMVYGYTF. In nucleotides, the CDR3 is TGTGCCAGCAGCTACCGGGACAGGGGGCCGATGGTTTATGGCTACACCTTC.

In this sample, this clone turned up a few times. The CDR3 nucleotides are TGTGCCAGCAGCAAGGGCAGGGTGGGTCAGCCCCAGCATTTT. Translated, it gives CASSKGRVGQPQHF. The chain couples TRBV21-1 to TRBJ1-5; the DNA was not compared with TRBD1, the D call given in the table. TRBV21-1 is described as a pseudogene. This CDR3 contains 14 residues.

A few counts support this clone. The chain combines TRBV14 with TRBJ1-1; no firm D call. V shed 4 bases and J shed 4 bases, with 13 bases lying between them. CDR1 and CDR2 (germline): SGHDN, FVKESK. There are 14 residues in the CDR3. The DNA for the CDR3 is TGTGCCAGCAGCCCCTGGACTCTGAGCACTGAAGCTTTCTTT. Its protein is CASSPWTLSTEAFF.

J is TRBJ1-1 and V is TRBV5-1; TRBD1 is a possible D gene (6 bases). There are 12 residues in the CDR3. Trimming removed 6 bases from V and 4 bases from J, with 10 bases in between. Germline V lookup: CDR1 SGHRS, CDR2 YFSETQ. The chain's CDR3 is CASTSGVTEAFF. CDR3 DNA sequence: TGCGCCAGCACTTCAGGGGTCACTGAAGCTTTCTTT.

This clone has just a few counts. The chain couples TRBV9 to TRBJ2-4; a possible D gene is TRBD1 (8 bases). CDR3 length: 16 residues. Deletions cut 4 bases from V and 3 bases from J, with 17 bases between. The germline V gene encodes CDR1 SGDLS and CDR2 YYNGEE. The CDR3 spells CASSSQGGAGKNIQYF. The DNA for the CDR3 is TGTGCCAGCAGCTCACAGGGGGGGGCAGGCAAAAACATTCAGTACTTC.

The rearrangement uses TRBV6-6 and TRBJ2-2; TRBD1 agrees at 9 bases. CDR1 MNHNY and CDR2 SVGAGI come from the germline V gene (reference sequence). Trimming took 6 bases from V and 5 from J; bases not matched to a gene: 7. The CDR3 consists of 15 residues. CDR3 DNA: TGTGCCAGCAGCTCCCCTGACAGGGGGACCGGGGAGCTGTTTTTT. It encodes CASSSPDRGTGELFF.

The gene calls are TRBV5-8 and TRBJ1-4; D remains unclear. Trimming cost V 0 bases and J 7 bases, with 13 bases left between them. CDR3 length equals 15 residues. In germline, CDR1 is SGHTS, CDR2 YDEGEE. DNA for the CDR3: TGTGCCAGCAGCTTGGACAGCCGCCACTTTGAAAAACTGTTTTTT. Its translation: CASSLDSRHFEKLFF. Full variable domain (rest looked up from reference TRBV5-8 and TRBJ1-4): EAGVTQSPTHLIKTRGQQATLRCSPISGHTSVYWYQQALGLGLQFLLWYDEGEERNRGNFPPRFSGRQFPNYSSELNVNALELEDSALYLCASSLDSRHFEKLFFGSGTQLSVL.

This rearrangement joins TRBV18 to TRBJ1-1; possibly TRBD1 for D (5 bases). Germline V gene sequence: CDR1 KGHSH, CDR2 LQKENI. V lost 6 bases, J lost 6 bases, and 14 bases lay in between. CDR3 length: 13 amino acids. The CDR3 DNA is TGTGCCAGCTCCATGGACAAGGGCGCTGAAGCTTTCTTT. This gives the protein CASSMDKGAEAFF.